What follows are 17 T cell receptor beta chains derived from one specimen sequenced in a study of blood T cell repertoires in COVID-19. Assay used: immunoSEQ multiplex PCR; TCRdb lists only in-frame clones, some missing. This table has almost 500,000 clones, 80% to 90% appearing once. Sequenced input: PBMCs or T cells enriched from blood (not recorded which). The receptors were gathered from a woman aged 55-70 years who had recovered from COVID-19.

This rearrangement joins TRBV20-1 to TRBJ1-5, with TRBD1 identical over 10 bases. The germline V gene encodes CDR1 DFQATT and CDR2 SNEGSKA (reference sequence). The CDR3 is made up of 16 amino acids. V dropped 3 bases and J dropped 4; count of bases not matched to a gene: 9. CDR3 DNA: TGCAGTGCTAGTTGGACCGGGACAGGGGCAAATCAGCCCCAGCATTTT. It codes for CSASWTGTGANQPQHF.

The chain combines TRBV12-3 or TRBV12-4 with TRBJ2-1, with D possibly matching TRBD2 (6 bases). CDR3 length: 13 amino acids. Trimming removed 2 bases at V and 12 bases at J, with 14 bases between. The CDR3 bases are TGTGCCAGCAGTTTATTGGAGGGTTGGGTGCAGTTCTTC. This translates into CASSLLEGWVQFF.

This chain connects TRBV18 to TRBJ2-4; the match to TRBD2 covers 12 bases. This CDR3 has 14 residues. Germline-derived CDR1 and CDR2 are KGHSH and LQKENI. Trimming removed 5 bases from V and 7 bases from J; junction bases left unmatched: 3. Here the CDR3 DNA reads TGTGCCAGCTCAGAAGGACTAGCGGGGAACATTCAGTACTTC. It encodes CASSEGLAGNIQYF.

For this clone: Other DNA sequences in this sample translate to the same CDR3. The chain links TRBV5-1 to TRBJ2-2; 8 nucleotides line up with TRBD1. The CDR3 runs to 14 residues. V gave up 2 bases and J gave up 6 bases; unmatched junction bases: 3. Per the germline V gene, CDR1 is SGHRS and CDR2 is YFSETQ. CDR3 DNA sequence: TGCGCCAGCAGCTTTACAGGGGGATCCGGGGAGCTGTTTTTT. Its translation: CASSFTGGSGELFF.

This clone was picked up a small number of times. The chain has TRBV3-1 (or the pseudogene TRBV3-2) and TRBJ1-6; a weak D match, TRBD1 (5 bases). CDR3 size: 17 residues. V gave up 1 base and J gave up 0 bases, with 10 bases separating them. CDR1 is LGHDT, CDR2 YNNKEL, per germline (reference sequence). The CDR3 protein is CASSQGQISSYNSPLHF. CDR3 nucleotides: TGTGCCAGCAGCCAAGGACAGATTAGCTCCTATAATTCACCCCTCCACTTT.

This chain connects TRBV2 to TRBJ1-1; TRBD1 matches at 7 bases. V shed 7 bases, J shed 5 bases, and the junction held 7 bases outside the gene matches. Per germline, CDR1 SNHLY and CDR2 FYNNEI. The CDR3 is 13 residues long. The CDR3, as DNA: TGTGCCAGCATAACCTCCAGGGGGACTGAAGCTTTCTTT. Its translation: CASITSRGTEAFF.

This chain connects TRBV5-1 to TRBJ2-7; 7 bases align to TRBD1. The CDR3 runs 15 residues. With V trimmed by 3 bases and J by 3 bases, 9 bases remained unmatched. CDR1 is SGHRS and CDR2 is YFSETQ in the germline V gene. Here the CDR3 DNA reads TGCGCCAGCAGCTACGGGACAGTTTCCTACTACGAGCAGTACTTC. Translated, it gives CASSYGTVSYYEQYF.

The J gene is TRBJ1-2, the V gene TRBV10-3, with 10 bases lining up with TRBD1. The CDR3 is 15 amino acids. J was trimmed by 8 bases and V by 5 bases; bases with no gene match: 11. Germline assignment: CDR1 ENHRY and CDR2 SYGVKD. The CDR3 nucleotides are TGTGCCATCAGTTCCGGGACAGGGGCCGCCACGGGCTACACCTTC. Residues: CAISSGTGAATGYTF.

The J gene is TRBJ1-5, the V gene TRBV7-9, with TRBD1 identical over 8 bases. Germline assignment: CDR1 SEHNR and CDR2 FQNEAQ (reference sequence). The trim removed 5 bases at V and 2 bases at J, leaving 8 bases unmatched. The CDR3 is made up of 16 amino acids. The CDR3 protein is CASSRATGGRNQPQHF. As DNA, the CDR3 is TGTGCCAGCAGCCGGGCAACAGGGGGGCGCAATCAGCCCCAGCATTTT.

The chain combines TRBV10-3 with TRBJ2-1, with 12 bases matching TRBD2. The germline V gene has CDR1 ENHRY and CDR2 SYGVKD. There are 20 residues in the CDR3. V shed 8 bases, J shed 4 bases, and the junction held 21 bases outside the gene matches. The CDR3 is CAILPQPGLAGGNPYNEQFF. The DNA for the CDR3 is TGTGCCATCCTTCCCCAGCCGGGGCTAGCGGGGGGGAATCCTTACAATGAGCAGTTCTTC.

This chain links TRBV7-2 with TRBJ1-1; D is possibly TRBD1 (5 bases). The CDR3 length is 13 residues. Germline CDR1 SGHTA, CDR2 FQGNSA. The ends were cut back, 7 bases at V and 5 bases at J, with 14 bases in the middle. DNA of the CDR3: TGTGCCAGCATAAAGGGGAAATGGACTGAAGCTTTCTTT. Its translation is CASIKGKWTEAFF. Supplemented by reference TRBV7-2 and TRBJ1-1, the full variable domain reads GAGVSQSPSNKVTEKGKDVELRCDPISGHTALYWYRQSLGQGLEFLIYFQGNSAPDKSGLPSDRFSAERTGGSVSTLTIQRTQQEDSAVYLCASIKGKWTEAFFGQGTRLTVV.

This chain uses TRBV11-2 with TRBJ1-1; 9 bases map to TRBD1. V gave up 2 bases and J gave up 6 bases; unmatched junction bases: 7. Looked up from germline, CDR1 is SGHAT and CDR2 is FQNNGV. CDR3 size: 15 residues. The DNA for the CDR3 is TGTGCCAGCAGCTTAAGGGGGACAGGGTGGGCTGAAGCTTTCTTT. Protein product: CASSLRGTGWAEAFF.

The chain combines TRBV5-4 with TRBJ2-7; 11 nucleotides match TRBD1. Germline V gives CDR1 SGHNT, CDR2 YYREEE (reference sequence). The CDR3 contains 15 residues. V dropped 4 bases and J dropped 2; count of bases not matched to a gene: 5. CDR3 protein: CASSRGTGGAYEQYV. CDR3 DNA sequence: TGTGCCAGCAGCCGCGGGACAGGGGGTGCCTACGAGCAGTACGTC.

Of note for this clone: Other DNA sequences within the sample encode an identical CDR3. V is TRBV6-5 and J is TRBJ1-3; D unresolved. CDR1 and CDR2 from the germline V gene are MNHEY and SVGAGI. V lost 6 bases and J lost 0, with 6 bases in between. This CDR3 spans 13 amino acids. The CDR3 nucleotides are TGTGCCAGCAGACGGGGCTCTGGAAACACCATATATTTT. Translating it yields CASRRGSGNTIYF.

The rearrangement links TRBV7-6 to TRBJ1-6; no reliable D call. The CDR3 extends over 18 amino acids. CDR1 is SGHVS, CDR2 FNYEAQ, per germline. The germline V and J ends were trimmed by 4 bases and 8 bases, with 24 bases remaining between them. The CDR3 here is CASSSRPGFPISDSPLHF. As DNA, the CDR3 is TGTGCCAGCAGCTCAAGACCGGGTTTCCCCATATCAGATTCACCCCTCCACTTT.

Note on this clone: Other nucleotide sequences from this sample produce the same CDR3. The rearrangement links TRBV30 to TRBJ1-2, with 11 bases identical to TRBD1. This CDR3 contains 13 residues. Germline V gene data show CDR1 as GTSNPN and CDR2 as SVGIG (reference sequence). Trimming at V came to 2 bases and at J to 7 bases, leaving 3 bases not matched to a gene. The CDR3 sequence is CAWSLGQGAGYTF. CDR3 bases: TGTGCCTGGAGTCTTGGACAGGGGGCTGGCTACACCTTC. The variable domain in full, completed from reference TRBV30 and TRBJ1-2, reads SQTIHQWPATLVQPVGSPLSLECTVEGTSNPNLYWYRQAAGRGLQLLFYSVGIGQISSEVPQNLSASRPQDRQFILSSKKLLLSDSGFYLCAWSLGQGAGYTFGSGTRLTVV.

As concerns this clone: This specimen includes other DNA sequences encoding the same CDR3. The V gene is TRBV27, the J gene TRBJ2-7; D perhaps matches TRBD1 (5 bases). V shed 3 bases and J shed 6 bases, with 15 bases lying between them. The CDR3 totals 14 residues. Germline V gene data show CDR1 as MNHEY and CDR2 as SMNVEV (reference sequence). CDR3 region: CASSFRRVNGEQYF. CDR3 bases: TGTGCCAGCAGTTTCCGCAGGGTGAACGGCGAGCAGTACTTC.